The text below deals with one TCR beta chain. The antigen remains undetermined. The entry originates in a study of cytomegalovirus exposure and HLA in healthy donors. Primers: 60 Vbeta forward and 13 Jbeta reverse. Assay: immunoSEQ multiplex PCR; the TCRdb copy retains only in-frame clones and omits some. There are around 97,000 clones in the sample; around 66% occur only once, and roughly 3.4% lies in the top ten. Study findings and constraints: In a later analysis, specific HLA alleles were associated with 15,000 to 20,000 TCR beta sequences at a 0.05 false discovery rate. The sole available immune exposure information was CMV serostatus.

The clonotype comes from a woman aged 45-60 years in good health and CMV-seronegative. The specimen sequenced was PBMCs.

The CDR3 reads CASSLDQGFRPQHF. The CDR3 DNA reads as TGTGCCAGCAGTCTCGACCAGGGGTTTCGGCCCCAGCATTTT. The chain uses TRBV2 and TRBJ1-5, with TRBD1 as a possible D gene (6 bases). V gave up 5 bases and J gave up 9 bases, with 17 bases separating them. Per germline, CDR1 SNHLY and CDR2 FYNNEI. The length of the CDR3 is 14 residues.